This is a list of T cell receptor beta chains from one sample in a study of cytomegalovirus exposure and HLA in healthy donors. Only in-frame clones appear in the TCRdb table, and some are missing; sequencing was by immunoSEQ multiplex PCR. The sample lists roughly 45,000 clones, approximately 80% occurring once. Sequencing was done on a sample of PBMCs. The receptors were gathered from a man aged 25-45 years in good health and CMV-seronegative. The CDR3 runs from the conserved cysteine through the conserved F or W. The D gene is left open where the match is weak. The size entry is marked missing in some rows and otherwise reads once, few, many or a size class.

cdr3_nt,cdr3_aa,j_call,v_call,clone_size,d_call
TGCGCCAGCAGTGTGGACAGTAACTATGGCTACACCTTC,CASSVDSNYGYTF,TRBJ1-2,TRBV10-1,once,-
TGCGCCAGCAGCCCGGGTCCCAACACTGAAGCTTTCTTT,CASSPGPNTEAFF,TRBJ1-1,TRBV5-1,-,-
TGTGCCAGCAGTGAAACAGGGGATAGCACAGATACGCAGTATTTT,CASSETGDSTDTQYF,TRBJ2-3,TRBV6-1,-,TRBD1
TGTGCCAGCTCACCCCAATCGAACACTGAAGCTTTCTTT,CASSPQSNTEAFF,TRBJ1-1,TRBV18,-,-
TGTGCCAGCAGCGTAGTAAGGGAGGGGGGGAATGAGCAGTTCTTC,CASSVVREGGNEQFF,TRBJ2-1,TRBV9,-,-
TGTGCCAGCAGTCCACAGGGGTCAAACACCGGGGAGCTGTTTTTT,CASSPQGSNTGELFF,TRBJ2-2,TRBV6-1,-,TRBD1
TGTGCCAGCAGTGAACTAGCGGGAGGGCAAGAGACCCAGTACTTC,CASSELAGGQETQYF,TRBJ2-5,TRBV6-1,-,TRBD2
TGTGCCAGCAGCCAGGACAGGCAAGAGACCCAGTACTTC,CASSQDRQETQYF,TRBJ2-5,TRBV7-7,-,TRBD1
TGTGCCAGCAGCTTACTCAGGTCCAATTCACCCCTCCACTTT,CASSLLRSNSPLHF,TRBJ1-6,TRBV7-6,-,-
TGTGCCAGCGGTTTCATCGCGGCGGGAGGCCCCTCCTACGAGCAGTACTTC,CASGFIAAGGPSYEQYF,TRBJ2-7,TRBV27,-,TRBD2
TGTGCCAGCAGCTCACCCGGGACAGGGTCTGAAGCTTTCTTT,CASSSPGTGSEAFF,TRBJ1-1,TRBV5-8,few,TRBD1
TGTGCCAGCAGCCGTACAGGGGCCCCGGTCACTGAAGCTTTCTTT,CASSRTGAPVTEAFF,TRBJ1-1,TRBV7-2,-,TRBD1
TGTGCCACCGAGACTAGCGGGTACAATGAGCAGTTCTTC,CATETSGYNEQFF,TRBJ2-1,TRBV25-1,few,TRBD2
TGTGCCAGCAGTCGGGGGGCGGGAGGGCCTAATGAGCAGTTCTTC,CASSRGAGGPNEQFF,TRBJ2-1,TRBV6-6,-,TRBD2
TGCGCCAGCAAACAGGGGTCGGGAAACACTGAAGCTTTCTTT,CASKQGSGNTEAFF,TRBJ1-1,TRBV5-1,-,TRBD1
TGTGCCAGCAGCCTAATTGCTTCAGATACGCAGTATTTT,CASSLIASDTQYF,TRBJ2-3,TRBV7-9,-,-
TGTGCCAGCAGTATGAGCACAGATACGCAGTATTTT,CASSMSTDTQYF,TRBJ2-3,TRBV5-4,once,-
TGCGCCAGCAGCTTAGGGGGATCTTACAATGAGCAGTTCTTC,CASSLGGSYNEQFF,TRBJ2-1,TRBV5-1,-,-
TGTGCCTGGACTAAGACAGGGCTGAGCAATCAGCCCCAGCATTTT,CAWTKTGLSNQPQHF,TRBJ1-5,TRBV30,-,TRBD1
TGTGCCAGCAGCTTTACGTGGACTAGCGGGAGGGAGCAGTACTTC,CASSFTWTSGREQYF,TRBJ2-7,TRBV7-2,-,TRBD2
TGTGCCAGTAGTATCGTTACAGGGGGTGGAACCTACGAGCAGTACTTC,CASSIVTGGGTYEQYF,TRBJ2-7,TRBV19,-,TRBD1
TGCGCCAGCAGTGAGGGTACCGGGATGTACAATGAGCAGTTCTTC,CASSEGTGMYNEQFF,TRBJ2-1,TRBV10-1,once,-
TGTGCCAGCAGCGCAACAGTGGGCTATGGCTACACCTTC,CASSATVGYGYTF,TRBJ1-2,TRBV5-8,-,-
TGTGCCAGCAGTAATGGACAGGGCCAGCAGTACTTC,CASSNGQGQQYF,TRBJ2-7,TRBV2,-,TRBD1
TGCGCCAGCAGCTCGACAGCGGGCGGCACTGAAGCTTTCTTT,CASSSTAGGTEAFF,TRBJ1-1,TRBV5-1,once,-
TGTGCCAGCAGTAAAACTAGAATGTCCAATGAGCAGTTCTTC,CASSKTRMSNEQFF,TRBJ2-1,TRBV6-5,-,-
TGTGCCAGCAGTCGGGGGGGAGGTTCTTGCGAGCAGTACTTC,CASSRGGGSCEQYF,TRBJ2-7,TRBV27,-,TRBD2